Below, one T cell receptor (beta chain) is given with its context. Its antigen is undetermined. The data are from a study of naive and memory T cell subsets. Study conclusions and caveats: Possibly reflecting memory cells re-expressing CD45RA, a few larger clonotypes occurred in naive repertoires, especially CD8. Over 95% of naive TCR sequences appeared only once after error correction, unlike memory subsets.

Two oligonucleotides, mixed equimolar, formed the beta constant-region primer covering TRBC1 and TRBC2. Four rounds of PCR amplified the ligated cDNA using nested alpha and beta constant-region primers plus SP2. TCRdb reprocessed the UMI-ligation and nested PCR reads with MiXCR, giving one entry per CDR3 protein. The sample has 150,000 or so distinct CDR3 sequences, over 20% seen once; the top ten hold 0.09% to 0.13%. CD8 T cells were positively selected from what remained after CD4 positive selection. The germline gives CDR1 SGHDT, CDR2 YYEEEE. This CDR3 spans 12 amino acids. Trimming removed 0 bases from V and 13 bases from J, with 11 bases in between.

Sequences were obtained from naive CD4+ T cells from blood. The receptor's source is a human donor in good health. The V gene is TRBV5-6, the J gene TRBJ1-5; D is unclear. The CDR3 sequence: CASSLALGRQHF. DNA for the CDR3: TGTGCCAGCAGCTTGGCTCTAGGCAGACAGCATTTT.